This T cell receptor beta chain was identified in a study of OX40 agonist ivuxolimab in advanced cancers. Study context: Males comprised about 84% of the group, whose mean age was approximately 60 years (range 23 to 79).

Only one count was recorded for this clone. No antigen is known for it. General study results and limits: At doses 0.1 to 3.0 mg/kg, CD4+ and CD8+ clones expanded.

The germline V gene has CDR1 MDHEN and CDR2 SYDVKM. This CDR3 contains 13 residues. V was clipped by 2 bases and J by 5 bases, with 7 bases between them. The protocol was immunoSEQ multiplex PCR, while the TCRdb copy is restricted to in-frame clones and leaves out a portion. The sample contains roughly 13,000 clones, roughly 92% of which appear only once. The TCR sequence derives from an adult with an advanced solid tumor such as melanoma, head and neck, liver or kidney cancer. The sample was CD4+ or CD8+ T cells sorted from blood, taken in a trial of the OX40 agonist ivuxolimab. The chain recombines TRBV28 with TRBJ2-1; D not resolved. For the CDR3, the DNA is TGTGCCAGCAGTTTAAGTGAGGACAATGAGCAGTTCTTC. Protein product: CASSLSEDNEQFF.